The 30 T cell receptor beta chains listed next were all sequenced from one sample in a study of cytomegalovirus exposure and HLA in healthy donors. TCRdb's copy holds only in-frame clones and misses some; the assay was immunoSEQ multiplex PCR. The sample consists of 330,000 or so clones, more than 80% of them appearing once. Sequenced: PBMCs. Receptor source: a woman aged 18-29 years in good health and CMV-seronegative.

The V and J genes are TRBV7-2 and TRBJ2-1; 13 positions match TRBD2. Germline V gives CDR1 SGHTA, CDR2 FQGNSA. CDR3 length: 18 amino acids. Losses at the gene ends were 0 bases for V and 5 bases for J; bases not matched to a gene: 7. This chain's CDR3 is CASSLALPGLAGHNEQFF. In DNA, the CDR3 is TGTGCCAGCAGCTTAGCATTACCGGGACTAGCGGGACACAATGAGCAGTTCTTC.

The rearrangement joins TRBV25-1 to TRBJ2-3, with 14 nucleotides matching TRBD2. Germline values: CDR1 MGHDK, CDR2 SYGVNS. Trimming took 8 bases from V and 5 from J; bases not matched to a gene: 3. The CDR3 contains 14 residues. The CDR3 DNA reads TGTGCCAGCGGGGGACTAGCGGGAGTAGATACGCAGTATTTT. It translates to CASGGLAGVDTQYF.

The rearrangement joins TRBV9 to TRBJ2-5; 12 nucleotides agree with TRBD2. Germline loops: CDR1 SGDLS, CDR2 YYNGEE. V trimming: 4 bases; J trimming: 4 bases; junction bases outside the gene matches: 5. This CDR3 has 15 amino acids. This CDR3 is CASSKPTSGRETQYF. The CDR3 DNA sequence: TGTGCCAGCAGCAAACCGACTAGCGGGAGAGAGACCCAGTACTTC.

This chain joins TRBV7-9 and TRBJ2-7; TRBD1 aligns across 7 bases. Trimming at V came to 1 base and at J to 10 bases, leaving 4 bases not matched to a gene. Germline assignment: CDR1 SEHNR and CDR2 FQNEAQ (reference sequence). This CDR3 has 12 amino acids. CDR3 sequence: CASSLGQGRQYF. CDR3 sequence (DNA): TGTGCCAGCAGCTTAGGACAGGGAAGACAGTACTTC.

This chain's CDR3 is CASSEAGPGQGYEQYF. The CDR3 nucleotides read TGTGCCAGCAGTGAAGCGGGTCCGGGACAGGGCTACGAGCAGTACTTC. The gene calls are TRBV2 and TRBJ2-7, with 9 bases matching TRBD1. The CDR3 has 16 amino acids. Germline lookup yields CDR1 SNHLY and CDR2 FYNNEI. The J segment lost 3 bases and the V segment lost 0 bases, leaving 6 bases of the junction unmatched.

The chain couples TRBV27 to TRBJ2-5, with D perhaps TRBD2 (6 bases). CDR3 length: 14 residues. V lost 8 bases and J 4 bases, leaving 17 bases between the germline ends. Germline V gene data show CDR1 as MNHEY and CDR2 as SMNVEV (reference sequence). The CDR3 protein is CASRFFGGSETQYF. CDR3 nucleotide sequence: TGTGCCAGCCGATTTTTTGGGGGGTCAGAGACCCAGTACTTC.

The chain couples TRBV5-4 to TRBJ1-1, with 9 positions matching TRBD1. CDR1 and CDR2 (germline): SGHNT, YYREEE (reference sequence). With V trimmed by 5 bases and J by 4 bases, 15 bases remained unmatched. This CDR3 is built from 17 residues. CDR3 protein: CASSRGSGQGLVTEAFF. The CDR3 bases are TGTGCCAGCAGTCGGGGGTCCGGACAGGGGCTAGTCACTGAAGCTTTCTTT.

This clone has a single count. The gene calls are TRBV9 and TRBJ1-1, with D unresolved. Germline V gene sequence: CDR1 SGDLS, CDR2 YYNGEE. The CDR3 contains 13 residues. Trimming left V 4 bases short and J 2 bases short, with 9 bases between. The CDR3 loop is CASSPAGNTEAFF. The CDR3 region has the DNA TGTGCCAGCAGCCCAGCGGGAAACACTGAAGCTTTCTTT.

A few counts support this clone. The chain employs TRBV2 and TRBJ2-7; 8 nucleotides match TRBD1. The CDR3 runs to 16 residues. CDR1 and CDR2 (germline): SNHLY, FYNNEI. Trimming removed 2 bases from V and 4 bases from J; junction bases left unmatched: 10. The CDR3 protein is CASSETSLDRVYEQYF. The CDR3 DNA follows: TGTGCCAGCAGTGAAACCAGTTTGGACAGGGTGTACGAGCAGTACTTC.

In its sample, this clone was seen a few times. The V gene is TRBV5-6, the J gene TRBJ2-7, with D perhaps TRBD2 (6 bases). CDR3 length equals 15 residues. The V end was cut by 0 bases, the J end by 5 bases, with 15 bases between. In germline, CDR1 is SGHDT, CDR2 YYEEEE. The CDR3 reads CASSLVGGSNNEQYF. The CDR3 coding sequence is TGTGCCAGCAGCTTGGTCGGGGGTTCGAACAACGAGCAGTACTTC.

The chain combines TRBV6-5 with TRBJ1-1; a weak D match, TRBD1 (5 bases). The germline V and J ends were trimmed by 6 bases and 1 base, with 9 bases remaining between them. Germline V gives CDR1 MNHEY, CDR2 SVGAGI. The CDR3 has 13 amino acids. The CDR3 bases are TGTGCCAGCAGGCAGGGTGGGAACACTGAAGCTTTCTTT. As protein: CASRQGGNTEAFF.

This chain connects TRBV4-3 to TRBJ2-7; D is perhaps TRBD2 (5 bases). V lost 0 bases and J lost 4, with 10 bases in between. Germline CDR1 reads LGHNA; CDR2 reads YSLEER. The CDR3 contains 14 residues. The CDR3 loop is CASSQEEDSYEQYF. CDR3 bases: TGCGCCAGCAGCCAAGAAGAGGACTCGTACGAGCAGTACTTC.

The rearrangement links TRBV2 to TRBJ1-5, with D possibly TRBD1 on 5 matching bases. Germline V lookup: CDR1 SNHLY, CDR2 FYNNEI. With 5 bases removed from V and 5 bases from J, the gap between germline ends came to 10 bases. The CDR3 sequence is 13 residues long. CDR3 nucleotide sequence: TGTGCCAGCAGTAGGGGAGGTGATCAGCCCCAGCATTTT. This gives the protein CASSRGGDQPQHF.

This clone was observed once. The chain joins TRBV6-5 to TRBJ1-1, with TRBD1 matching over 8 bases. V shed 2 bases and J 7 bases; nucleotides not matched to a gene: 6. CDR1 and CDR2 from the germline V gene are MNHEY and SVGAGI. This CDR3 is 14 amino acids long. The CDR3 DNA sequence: TGTGCCAGCAGTTACGCCGGGACAGGAGGTGAAGCTTTCTTT. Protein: CASSYAGTGGEAFF.

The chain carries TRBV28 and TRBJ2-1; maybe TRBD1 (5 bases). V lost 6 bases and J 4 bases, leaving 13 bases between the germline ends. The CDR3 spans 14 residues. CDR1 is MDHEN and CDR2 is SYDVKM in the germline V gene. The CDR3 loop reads CASSPSTAYNEQFF. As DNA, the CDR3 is TGTGCCAGCAGCCCATCGACAGCATACAATGAGCAGTTCTTC.

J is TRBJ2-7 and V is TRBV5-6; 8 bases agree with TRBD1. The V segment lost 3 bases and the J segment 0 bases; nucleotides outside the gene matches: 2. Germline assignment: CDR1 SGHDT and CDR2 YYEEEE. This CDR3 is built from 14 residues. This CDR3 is CASSSDRASYEQYF. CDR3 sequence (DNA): TGTGCCAGCAGCTCGGACAGGGCCTCCTACGAGCAGTACTTC.

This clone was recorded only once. CDR3 loop: CASSRPSLGSNNEQFF. The CDR3 DNA is TGTGCCAGCTCCAGGCCCTCCCTTGGATCTAACAATGAGCAGTTCTTC. The chain couples TRBV18 to TRBJ2-1, with D unclear. The CDR3 spans 16 residues. The V gene lost 6 bases and the J gene lost 5 bases, with 20 bases spanning the gap. The V gene's germline CDR1 is KGHSH and CDR2 LQKENI.

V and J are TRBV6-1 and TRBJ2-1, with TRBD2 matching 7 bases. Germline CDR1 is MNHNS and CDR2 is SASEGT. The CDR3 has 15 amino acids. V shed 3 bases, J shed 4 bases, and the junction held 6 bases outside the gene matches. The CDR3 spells CASSDELAEYNEQFF. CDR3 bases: TGTGCCAGCAGTGATGAGCTAGCGGAGTACAATGAGCAGTTCTTC.

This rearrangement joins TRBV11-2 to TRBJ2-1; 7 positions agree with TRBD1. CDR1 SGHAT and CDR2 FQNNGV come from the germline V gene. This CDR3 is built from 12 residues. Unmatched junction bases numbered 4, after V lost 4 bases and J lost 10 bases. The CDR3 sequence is CASSSDRDEQFF. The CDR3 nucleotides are TGTGCCAGCAGCTCCGACAGGGACGAGCAGTTCTTC.

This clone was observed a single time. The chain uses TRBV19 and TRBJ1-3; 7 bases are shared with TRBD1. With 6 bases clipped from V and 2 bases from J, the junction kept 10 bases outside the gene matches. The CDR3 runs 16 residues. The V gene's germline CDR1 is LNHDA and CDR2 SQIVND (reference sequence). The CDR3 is CASRRGPSSAGNTIYF. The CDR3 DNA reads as TGTGCCAGTAGAAGGGGGCCCTCCTCCGCTGGAAACACCATATATTTT.

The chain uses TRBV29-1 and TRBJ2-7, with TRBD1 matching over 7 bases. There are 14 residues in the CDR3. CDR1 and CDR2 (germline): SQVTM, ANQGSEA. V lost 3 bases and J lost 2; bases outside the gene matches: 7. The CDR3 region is CSVDPTGLAYEQYF. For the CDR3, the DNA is TGCAGCGTTGACCCGACAGGGCTAGCCTACGAGCAGTACTTC.

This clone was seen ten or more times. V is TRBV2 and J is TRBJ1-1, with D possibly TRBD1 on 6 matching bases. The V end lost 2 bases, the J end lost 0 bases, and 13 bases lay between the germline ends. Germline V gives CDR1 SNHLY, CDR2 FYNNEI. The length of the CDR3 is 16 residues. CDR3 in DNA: TGTGCCAGCAGTGAACGGACAGCCAGTATGAACACTGAAGCTTTCTTT. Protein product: CASSERTASMNTEAFF.

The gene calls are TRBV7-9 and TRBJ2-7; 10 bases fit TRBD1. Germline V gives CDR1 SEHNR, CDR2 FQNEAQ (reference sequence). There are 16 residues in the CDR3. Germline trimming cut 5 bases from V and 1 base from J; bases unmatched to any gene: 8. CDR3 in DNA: TGTGCCAGCAGCCCCCGGGGGACAGGGGCGTCCTACGAGCAGTACTTC. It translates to CASSPRGTGASYEQYF.

The CDR3 protein is CASSLGGTGGAEQYF. The CDR3 DNA sequence: TGTGCCAGCAGCTTAGGAGGGACAGGGGGCGCCGAGCAGTACTTC. The chain links TRBV7-6 to TRBJ2-7, with 12 bases that match TRBD1. After removal of 1 base from V and 6 bases from J, the junction contained 4 bases not matched to a gene. This CDR3 spans 15 amino acids. Per germline, CDR1 SGHVS and CDR2 FNYEAQ.

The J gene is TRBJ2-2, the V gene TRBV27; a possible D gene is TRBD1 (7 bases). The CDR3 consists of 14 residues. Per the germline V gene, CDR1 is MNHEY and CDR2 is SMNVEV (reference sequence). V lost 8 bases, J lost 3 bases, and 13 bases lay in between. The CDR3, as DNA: TGTGCCAGCTGTATCAGGGGGGACACCGGGGAGCTGTTTTTT. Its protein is CASCIRGDTGELFF.

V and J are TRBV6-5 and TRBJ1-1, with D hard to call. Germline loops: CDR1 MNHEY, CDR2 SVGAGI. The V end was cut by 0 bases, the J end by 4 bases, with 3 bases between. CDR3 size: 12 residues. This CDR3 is CASSYSSTEAFF. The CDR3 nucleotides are TGTGCCAGCAGTTACTCGAGCACTGAAGCTTTCTTT.

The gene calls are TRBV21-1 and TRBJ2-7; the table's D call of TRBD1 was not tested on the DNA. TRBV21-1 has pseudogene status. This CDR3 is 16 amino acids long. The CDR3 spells CASSNAKQGSSYEQYF. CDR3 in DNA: TGTGCCAGCAGCAACGCAAAACAGGGGAGCTCCTACGAGCAGTACTTC.

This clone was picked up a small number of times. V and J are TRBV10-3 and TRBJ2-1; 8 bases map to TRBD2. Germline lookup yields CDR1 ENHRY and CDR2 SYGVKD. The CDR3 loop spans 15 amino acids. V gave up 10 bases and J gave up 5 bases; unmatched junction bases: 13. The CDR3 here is CATNLLGLVHNEQFF. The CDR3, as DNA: TGTGCCACCAACCTCCTGGGACTAGTGCACAATGAGCAGTTCTTC.

The CDR3 DNA follows: TGTGCCAGCAGCTTAGCGAGGCGACTCTACAATGAGCAGTTCTTC. Its protein is CASSLARRLYNEQFF. The chain links TRBV7-9 to TRBJ2-1; D call uncertain. Trimming removed 0 bases at V and 3 bases at J, with 9 bases between. Germline CDR1 reads SEHNR; CDR2 reads FQNEAQ (reference sequence). The CDR3 has 15 amino acids.

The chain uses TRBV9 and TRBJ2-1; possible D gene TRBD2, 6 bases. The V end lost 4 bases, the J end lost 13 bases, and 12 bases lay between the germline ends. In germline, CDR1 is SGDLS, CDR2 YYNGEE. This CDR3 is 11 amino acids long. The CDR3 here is CASSPGGTQFF. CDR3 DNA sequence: TGTGCCAGCAGCCCCGGTGGGACTCAGTTCTTC. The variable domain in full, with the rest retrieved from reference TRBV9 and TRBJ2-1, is DSGVTQTPKHLITATGQRVTLRCSPRSGDLSVYWYQQSLDQGLQFLIQYYNGEERAKGNILERFSAQQFPDLHSELNLSSLELGDSALYFCASSPGGTQFFGPGTRLTVL.